The entry that follows covers one T cell receptor (beta chain) sequence. No antigen is known for it. J gave up 3 bases and V 4 bases, and 6 bases lay outside the gene matches. CDR3 length: 14 amino acids. Looked up from germline, CDR1 is KGHSH and CDR2 is LQKENI. The record originates from a study of shared clonotypes between healthy human individuals. Study context: Contributing individuals were two females and a few males aged 18 to 49.

Each subset's genomic DNA was shared equally among a number of immunoSEQ plates. Only in-frame clones appear in the TCRdb table, and some are missing; sequencing was by immunoSEQ multiplex PCR. The sample carries about 680,000 clones, 74% recorded once. Study-level points and caveats: The authors sampled blood alone, and tissue repertoires likely differ. Represented genetic and exposure-history diversity was restricted by having few donors.

The TCR sequence derives from a woman aged 25 to 45 in good health. Sequences were obtained from memory CD4+ T cells sorted from blood. Noted subset: CD45RA-negative fraction. The V call is TRBV18, the J call TRBJ2-7; TRBD2 matches at 7 bases. The CDR3 is CASSRTSVDYEQYF. The CDR3 nucleotides read TGTGCCAGCTCACGAACTAGCGTCGACTACGAGCAGTACTTC.